This is a list of T cell receptor beta chains from one sample in a study of molecular identifiers for immune sequencing clone quantification. TCRdb passed the PCR reads through MiXCR, listing each CDR3 protein once. The sample has about 40,000 distinct CDR3 sequences, 24% seen once. Sequenced input: naive CD8+ T cells from blood, with Jurkat cell RNA spiked in. These receptors were taken from a human donor in good health. Some libraries in this study had Jurkat cell RNA spiked in. CDR3s include the opening cysteine and the closing phenylalanine or tryptophan. Each record gives: CDR3 protein, CDR3 DNA, D gene, clone size, V gene, J gene. The D gene is left open where the match is weak. Rows give clone size only sometimes, using once, few, many, or a class for an expanded clone.

CASSTSGNEQFF	TGTGCCAGCAGTACCTCTGGCAATGAGCAGTTCTTC	.	.	TRBV6-5	TRBJ2-1
CASRQKKGPYEQYF	TGTGCCAGCAGGCAAAAGAAGGGCCCCTACGAGCAGTACTTC	.	many	TRBV7-4	TRBJ2-7
CASSFLSGVGYEQYF	TGTGCCAGCAGTTTTCTGTCAGGGGTTGGGTACGAGCAGTACTTC	.	many	TRBV12-3/TRBV12-4	TRBJ2-7
CASSLGGARGCEQYF	TGTGCCAGCAGCTTAGGAGGGGCCCGAGGGTGTGAGCAGTACTTC	.	many	TRBV13	TRBJ2-7
CASSQGADTQYF	TGTGCCAGCAGCCAAGGGGCAGATACGCAGTATTTT	.	many	TRBV3-1	TRBJ2-3
CASSFGEGQPQHF	TGTGCCAGCAGTTTTGGGGAGGGTCAGCCCCAGCATTTT	.	.	TRBV27	TRBJ1-5
CASSWTPGGLENANTGELFF	TGTGCCAGCAGTTGGACTCCGGGCGGTCTCGAAAACGCGAACACCGGGGAGCTGTTTTTT	.	many	TRBV6-2/TRBV6-3	TRBJ2-2
CASSPEGWEAVGEGTEAFF	TGTGCCAGCAGCCCGGAAGGTTGGGAGGCGGTCGGGGAAGGGACTGAAGCTTTCTTT	.	many	TRBV9	TRBJ1-1
CASSIGGREQFF	TGTGCCAGTAGTATAGGGGGGCGTGAGCAGTTCTTC	.	many	TRBV19	TRBJ2-1
CASSSSLAGLAKNIQYF	TGTGCCAGCAGTTCGAGTCTAGCGGGTCTAGCCAAAAACATTCAGTACTTC	TRBD2	many	TRBV12-3/TRBV12-4	TRBJ2-4
CASSEDSLGNQPQHF	TGTGCCAGCAGTGAAGACAGCCTGGGCAATCAGCCCCAGCATTTT	.	.	TRBV2	TRBJ1-5
CASSIGHRDTDTQYF	TGTGCCAGTAGTATAGGGCATAGGGATACAGATACGCAGTATTTT	.	many	TRBV19	TRBJ2-3
CASSQDRGRGAYEQYF	TGCGCCAGCAGCCAAGATCGAGGCAGGGGGGCTTACGAGCAGTACTTC	.	.	TRBV4-3	TRBJ2-7
CASSSVLGGPGEQYF	TGTGCCAGCAGCTCCGTTTTGGGGGGGCCGGGCGAGCAGTACTTC	.	many	TRBV7-9	TRBJ2-7
CASSMRDRREKLFF	TGTGCCAGTAGTATGAGGGACCGCCGGGAAAAACTGTTTTTT	.	many	TRBV19	TRBJ1-4
CASSLTLADTDTQYF	TGTGCCAGCAGCTTAACCCTAGCAGACACAGATACGCAGTATTTT	.	medium-sized	TRBV7-2	TRBJ2-3
CAWSDTGGRPQHF	TGTGCCTGGAGCGATACAGGGGGTAGACCCCAGCATTTT	TRBD1	.	TRBV30	TRBJ1-5
CASSWDSGNTIYF	TGTGCCAGTAGTTGGGACAGCGGAAACACCATATATTTT	TRBD1	many	TRBV19	TRBJ1-3
CSANDLNEQYF	TGCAGTGCCAACGACCTCAACGAGCAGTACTTC	.	many	TRBV20-1	TRBJ2-7
CASSLGVNTGELFF	TGTGCCAGCAGCTTGGGCGTGAACACCGGGGAGCTGTTTTTT	.	many	TRBV7-3	TRBJ2-2
CASSSGPYYGYTF	TGTGCCAGCAGTTCCGGTCCCTACTATGGCTACACCTTC	.	.	TRBV27	TRBJ1-2
CSVEGSLRDRGRNTEAFF	TGCAGCGTTGAAGGGAGCCTCCGGGACAGGGGGCGAAACACTGAAGCTTTCTTT	TRBD1	medium-sized	TRBV29-1	TRBJ1-1
CASSPQGGSAEAFF	TGTGCCAGTAGCCCCCAGGGGGGTTCCGCTGAAGCTTTCTTT	TRBD1	few	TRBV19	TRBJ1-1
CASTPKWEESGNEQFF	TGTGCCAGCACCCCCAAATGGGAGGAGAGCGGAAATGAGCAGTTCTTC	.	few	TRBV12-3/TRBV12-4	TRBJ2-1
CASSSVEGWRETQYF	TGTGCCAGCAGCTCGGTGGAGGGTTGGAGGGAGACCCAGTACTTC	.	many	TRBV7-2	TRBJ2-5
CASSYSGNHYGYTF	TGTGCCAGCAGTTACTCCGGAAACCACTATGGCTACACCTTC	.	many	TRBV6-2/TRBV6-3	TRBJ1-2
CASSFRGAKNIQYF	TGTGCCAGCAGTTTCCGGGGAGCCAAAAACATTCAGTACTTC	.	many	TRBV28	TRBJ2-4
CASREAGTADSGYTF	TGTGCCAGCAGAGAAGCCGGGACCGCGGACTCTGGCTACACCTTC	.	.	TRBV2	TRBJ1-2
CASSPGLLDGYTF	TGTGCCAGCAGTCCCGGACTCTTAGATGGCTACACCTTC	.	many	TRBV12-3/TRBV12-4	TRBJ1-2
CASSLRDSVEQYF	TGTGCCAGCAGCTTGCGGGACTCGGTGGAGCAGTACTTC	.	many	TRBV11-2	TRBJ2-7
CASSAPGVEGQETQYF	TGTGCCAGCAGCGCCCCAGGGGTCGAGGGCCAAGAGACCCAGTACTTC	.	many	TRBV11-2	TRBJ2-5
CASSGNPKTENQEAQYF	TGTGCCAGCAGCGGCAACCCGAAGACAGAGAACCAAGAGGCCCAGTACTTC	.	.	TRBV9	TRBJ2-5
CSVPSSGQETQYF	TGCAGCGTCCCTTCTAGCGGCCAAGAGACCCAGTACTTC	TRBD2	many	TRBV29-1	TRBJ2-5
CSVRGDPGYEQYF	TGCAGCGTCCGGGGGGATCCGGGCTACGAGCAGTACTTC	TRBD2	once	TRBV29-1	TRBJ2-7
CASSEDVTLAKNIQYF	TGTGCCAGCAGTGAAGATGTCACTTTAGCCAAAAACATTCAGTACTTC	.	many	TRBV2	TRBJ2-4
CASSLMSGSTDTQYF	TGTGCCAGCAGCTTAATGAGCGGCAGCACAGATACGCAGTATTTT	.	many	TRBV7-3	TRBJ2-3
CASTMGGNTEAFF	TGTGCCAGTACCATGGGGGGTAACACTGAAGCTTTCTTT	.	many	TRBV19	TRBJ1-1
CASSPRRSGSTDTQYF	TGTGCCAGCAGCCCCCGTAGGAGCGGAAGCACAGATACGCAGTATTTT	.	many	TRBV7-9	TRBJ2-3
CSAVVDRGWADTQYF	TGCAGTGCTGTCGTTGACAGGGGATGGGCAGATACGCAGTATTTT	TRBD1	many	TRBV20-1	TRBJ2-3